The 31 T cell receptor beta chains listed next were all sequenced from one sample in a study of T-cell memory formation after mild COVID-19 (dated by TCRdb to 2020 to 2023). The protocol used for the library was 5' RACE. The instrument was an Illumina NovaSeq 6000. TCRdb handled the public reads itself, with Q25 trimming in fastp and clone calling in MiXCR, and kept productive beta chains. For every CDR3 protein sequence, its rows merge into one entry that carries the most common genes and DNA. Here the sample has approximately 450,000 distinct CDR3 sequences; over 15% occur a single time. The ten largest clones capture 9% to 15% of the sample. Sample: PBMCs or a T cell subset sorted from them (not recorded which). All receptors derive from an adult woman who had mild COVID-19 (a few samples of this study predate the infection). The sample titles of this study are shuffled in the database, so cell type and time point are left out; the donor was told from shared clones.

In its sample, this clonotype was seen a few times. The V and J genes are TRBV5-5 and TRBJ1-2; TRBD1 matches at 8 bases. This CDR3 has 15 amino acids. V gave up 1 base and J gave up 8 bases; unmatched junction bases: 10. Germline V CDR1 and CDR2: SGHKS, YYEKEE (reference sequence). CDR3 amino acids: CASSLWPDREEGYTF. The CDR3 DNA reads as TGTGCCAGCAGCTTGTGGCCGGACAGGGAAGAAGGCTACACCTTC.

This clonotype was seen more than once but under ten times. The rearrangement joins TRBV18 to TRBJ1-2; 8 nucleotides match TRBD1. CDR3 length equals 12 residues. From germline, CDR1 is KGHSH and CDR2 LQKENI. V lost 8 bases to trimming and J lost 6 bases; unmatched junction nucleotides: 5. The CDR3 region is CASRIQGDGYTF. In DNA form, the CDR3 reads TGTGCCAGCCGTATACAGGGGGATGGCTACACCTTC.

This clonotype was seen only a few times. The rearrangement joins TRBV27 to TRBJ1-5; D not resolved. Trimming removed 1 base from V and 4 bases from J, with 8 bases in between. Germline values: CDR1 MNHEY, CDR2 SMNVEV (reference sequence). The CDR3 extends over 14 amino acids. Here the CDR3 reads CASSLLSGNQPQHF. CDR3 coding DNA: TGTGCCAGCAGTTTATTGTCCGGGAATCAGCCCCAGCATTTT.

This clonotype has only a few counts. The V and J genes are TRBV7-9 and TRBJ2-3; 13 bases match TRBD2. Losses at the gene ends were 4 bases for V and 4 bases for J; bases not matched to a gene: 14. The CDR3 length is 19 residues. The germline V gene encodes CDR1 SEHNR and CDR2 FQNEAQ (reference sequence). The CDR3 DNA sequence: TGTGCCAGCAGCTCGGACCAATTACTAGCGGGAGGGCCCCCAGATACGCAGTATTTT. Protein product: CASSSDQLLAGGPPDTQYF.

V usage is TRBV5-1 and J usage is TRBJ1-1; 10 bases agree with TRBD1. Germline lookup yields CDR1 SGHRS and CDR2 YFSETQ. With 0 bases clipped from V and 3 bases from J, the junction kept 5 bases outside the gene matches. This CDR3 has 16 amino acids. The CDR3 here is CASSLVGTGAHTEAFF. The DNA of the CDR3 is TGCGCCAGCAGCTTGGTAGGGACAGGGGCTCACACTGAAGCTTTCTTT.

This chain uses TRBV11-2 with TRBJ2-2; no clear D gene. Deletions cut 4 bases from V and 2 bases from J, with 5 bases between. The CDR3 runs 13 residues. Looked up from germline, CDR1 is SGHAT and CDR2 is FQNNGV. The CDR3 coding sequence is TGTGCCAGCAGCTCAGTCAACACCGGGGAGCTGTTTTTT. It specifies CASSSVNTGELFF.

In its sample, this clonotype was seen a few times. CDR3 bases: TGTGCCAGCAGCTTAGCTGTAGGGAGGGCAGCCTGGGGGGAGACCCAGTACTTC. Protein: CASSLAVGRAAWGETQYF. V and J are TRBV7-2 and TRBJ2-5; 7 positions agree with TRBD2. Germline CDR1 and CDR2: SGHTA and FQGNSA. V lost 0 bases to trimming and J lost 5 bases; unmatched junction nucleotides: 15. The CDR3 spans 18 residues.

With respect to this clonotype: A much larger clone differs from this one at a single base, so this may be a read error. The chain links TRBV27 to TRBJ2-6, with D unresolved. This CDR3 comprises 13 residues. Germline V CDR1 and CDR2: MNHEY, SMNVEV (reference sequence). V was cut by 7 bases and J by 0 bases, with 4 bases left in between. CDR3: CASTFSGANVLTF. For the CDR3, the DNA is TGTGCCAGCACCTTCTCTGGGGCCAACGTCCTGACTTTC.

The CDR3 sequence: CASSYHRMGGNQPQHF. The CDR3 DNA sequence: TGTGCCAGCAGTTATCACCGCATGGGAGGGAATCAGCCCCAGCATTTT. The rearrangement links TRBV6-1 to TRBJ1-5; D is ambiguous. This CDR3 is built from 16 residues. Germline V CDR1 and CDR2: MNHNS, SASEGT. Trimming stripped 5 bases from V and 4 bases from J, with 18 bases between.

This chain links TRBV6-6 with TRBJ2-1, with a weak D call TRBD2 (5 bases). Germline assignment: CDR1 MNHNY and CDR2 SVGAGI (reference sequence). V lost 4 bases, J lost 3 bases, and 13 bases lay in between. This CDR3 contains 15 residues. The CDR3 loop reads CASSFSGTFYNEQFF. In DNA form, the CDR3 reads TGTGCCAGCAGTTTCAGCGGAACATTCTACAATGAGCAGTTCTTC.

This clonotype was counted ten times or more. The chain links TRBV5-1 to TRBJ1-1, with D perhaps TRBD1 (5 bases). The CDR3 loop spans 13 amino acids. Germline loops: CDR1 SGHRS, CDR2 YFSETQ. V gave up 4 bases and J gave up 1 base, with 8 bases separating them. DNA for the CDR3: TGCGCCAGCAGCCTTAGGGGGAACACTGAAGCTTTCTTT. Translating gives CASSLRGNTEAFF.

CDR3: CASSHIPWADNEQFF. The CDR3 DNA reads TGTGCCAGCAGTCATATTCCCTGGGCTGACAATGAGCAGTTCTTC. V is TRBV7-2 and J is TRBJ2-1; D uncertain. CDR3 size: 15 residues. Germline V gene lookup returns CDR1 SGHTA and CDR2 FQGNSA. V gave up 6 bases and J gave up 5 bases, with 17 bases separating them.

In this sample, this clonotype turned up a few times. This chain uses TRBV29-1 with TRBJ2-7; D perhaps matches TRBD2 (5 bases). From germline, CDR1 is SQVTM and CDR2 ANQGSEA. This CDR3 is 12 amino acids long. V was clipped by 7 bases and J by 3 bases, with 13 bases between them. The CDR3 region is CSGGFGIYEQYF. The CDR3 bases are TGCAGCGGTGGGTTCGGGATCTACGAGCAGTACTTC.

In its sample, this clonotype was seen a few times. This sequence joins TRBV27 and TRBJ2-7; tentative D call: TRBD1 (7 bases). The V gene's germline CDR1 is MNHEY and CDR2 SMNVEV (reference sequence). Trimming cost V 3 bases and J 6 bases, with 9 bases left between them. The CDR3 covers 12 residues. The CDR3 reads CASSFQGGEQYF. The CDR3 region has the DNA TGTGCCAGCAGTTTCCAGGGGGGCGAGCAGTACTTC.

There are many counts of this clonotype. The rearrangement uses TRBV7-8 and TRBJ2-3; 13 bases line up with TRBD2. After removal of 5 bases from V and 2 bases from J, the junction contained 7 bases not matched to a gene. The CDR3 extends over 17 amino acids. Germline-derived CDR1 and CDR2 are SGHVS and FQNEAQ. CDR3 sequence (DNA): TGTGCCAGCAGCGCGAGAGGGACTAGCGGGGCCACAGATACGCAGTATTTT. This sequence encodes CASSARGTSGATDTQYF.

This clonotype appeared a few times. This chain's CDR3 is CASSPHSSTDTQYF. The CDR3 DNA follows: TGTGCCAGCAGCCCCCATTCTAGCACAGATACGCAGTATTTT. The chain combines TRBV11-3 with TRBJ2-3; no reliable D call. The ends were cut back, 5 bases at V and 0 bases at J, with 9 bases in the middle. CDR1 is SGHNT and CDR2 is YENEEA in the germline V gene. This CDR3 has 14 residues. The whole variable domain, filled in from reference TRBV11-3 and TRBJ2-3, reads EAGVVQSPRYKIIEKKQPVAFWCNPISGHNTLYWYLQNLGQGPELLIRYENEEAVDDSQLPKDRFSAERLKGVDSTLKIQPAELGDSAVYLCASSPHSSTDTQYFGPGTRLTVL.

The V gene is TRBV7-8, the J gene TRBJ1-5; no definite D call. From germline, CDR1 is SGHVS and CDR2 FQNEAQ. CDR3 length equals 14 residues. Trimming left V 5 bases short and J 4 bases short, with 12 bases between. The CDR3 is CASSLGLRNQPQHF. CDR3 coding DNA: TGTGCCAGCAGCCTCGGACTCAGAAATCAGCCCCAGCATTTT.

This chain connects TRBV5-1 to TRBJ2-7; TRBD1 aligns across 9 bases. This CDR3 has 22 residues. Germline V gene sequence: CDR1 SGHRS, CDR2 YFSETQ. Unmatched junction bases numbered 26, after V lost 2 bases and J lost 2 bases. This CDR3 is CASSLKTGGLLGEVGPPYEQYF. The DNA for the CDR3 is TGCGCCAGCAGCTTAAAGACAGGGGGTCTACTAGGGGAGGTTGGCCCCCCCTACGAGCAGTACTTC.

This clonotype has a count of ten or more. This chain uses TRBV9 with TRBJ2-7; 9 nucleotides match TRBD2. With 0 bases clipped from V and 6 bases from J, the junction kept 7 bases outside the gene matches. Germline CDR1 SGDLS, CDR2 YYNGEE. CDR3 size: 15 residues. In nucleotides, the CDR3 is TGTGCCAGCAGCGTAGCCGGTAGCGGGAGACTCGAGCAGTACTTC. Encoded protein: CASSVAGSGRLEQYF.

CDR3 residues: CASSFSGRLTPGDTQYF. CDR3 nucleotide sequence: TGTGCCAGCAGCTTTAGCGGGAGGCTAACTCCAGGGGATACGCAGTATTTT. This chain uses TRBV3-1 with TRBJ2-3; TRBD2 matches 10 bases. Germline V gene lookup returns CDR1 LGHDT and CDR2 YNNKEL (reference sequence). There are 17 residues in the CDR3. V gave up 5 bases and J gave up 6 bases; unmatched junction bases: 14.

This clonotype came up many times. The CDR3 region has the DNA TGTGCCAGCAGCTTGGGACTAGCGGGTCGTAATGAGCAGTTCTTC. It specifies CASSLGLAGRNEQFF. The V call is TRBV11-3, the J call TRBJ2-1; TRBD2 matches 12 bases. Trimming removed 3 bases from V and 7 bases from J; junction bases left unmatched: 4. CDR1 is SGHNT, CDR2 YENEEA, per germline. The CDR3 is 15 residues long.

The V call is TRBV6-5, the J call TRBJ1-2; D gene uncertain. The germline V and J ends were trimmed by 6 bases and 4 bases, with 12 bases remaining between them. CDR3 size: 13 residues. Germline V gene data show CDR1 as MNHEY and CDR2 as SVGAGI. The CDR3 here is CASSLVGSYGYTF. The CDR3 DNA reads as TGTGCCAGCAGCCTCGTGGGGAGCTATGGCTACACCTTC.

The sample holds a few counts of this clonotype. V and J are TRBV7-8 and TRBJ1-2, with D unclear. This CDR3 is built from 12 residues. V lost 1 base to trimming and J lost 8 bases, with 8 bases between them. In germline, CDR1 is SGHVS, CDR2 FQNEAQ. The CDR3 sequence: CASSLGEKGYTF. The DNA of the CDR3 is TGTGCCAGCAGCTTAGGGGAAAAAGGCTACACCTTC.

This clonotype was seen more than once but under ten times. This chain joins TRBV4-1 and TRBJ2-7; D is perhaps TRBD1 (5 bases). CDR1 is MGHRA and CDR2 is YSYEKL in the germline V gene. Deletions cut 0 bases from V and 3 bases from J, with 12 bases between. This CDR3 contains 15 residues. CDR3 region: CASSQDTQGYYEQYF. Written as DNA, the CDR3 is TGCGCCAGCAGCCAAGATACTCAGGGTTACTACGAGCAGTACTTC.

This clonotype was detected only a few times. The chain carries TRBV15 and TRBJ2-7; the D gene could be TRBD1 or TRBD2 (5 bases each). The CDR3 covers 15 residues. Germline assignment: CDR1 LNHNV and CDR2 YYDKDF (reference sequence). The ends were cut back, 3 bases at V and 0 bases at J, with 12 bases in the middle. The CDR3 nucleotides are TGTGCCACCAGCAGCCTCCCAGGGAGCTCCTACGAGCAGTACTTC. Translated: CATSSLPGSSYEQYF.

This clonotype was seen only a few times. The chain combines TRBV23-1 with TRBJ2-1, with 11 bases identical to TRBD2. TRBV23-1 is an open reading frame whose function is uncertain. Trimming cost V 7 bases and J 9 bases; bases outside gene matches: 11. The CDR3 is 15 amino acids. CDR3 sequence: CASILAGELCTEQFF. The CDR3 bases are TGCGCCAGCATACTAGCGGGGGAGCTCTGCACTGAGCAGTTCTTC.

This clonotype showed up just a few times. V gene TRBV2 combines with J gene TRBJ1-2, with 10 bases that match TRBD1. The CDR3 loop spans 15 amino acids. V was pared by 2 bases and J by 7 bases, with 7 bases of the junction left unmatched. Germline CDR1 SNHLY, CDR2 FYNNEI. The CDR3: CASSEMDRGSGGYTF. CDR3 DNA: TGTGCCAGCAGTGAAATGGACAGGGGGTCGGGTGGCTACACCTTC.

This clonotype was seen a handful of times. The V and J genes are TRBV7-2 and TRBJ2-1; D remains ambiguous. Germline assignment: CDR1 SGHTA and CDR2 FQGNSA. Trimming took 8 bases from V and 6 from J, leaving 8 bases between them. This CDR3 spans 11 amino acids. CDR3 protein: CASGRGNEQFF. CDR3 nucleotide sequence: TGTGCCAGCGGCAGAGGCAATGAGCAGTTCTTC.

About this clonotype: The junction shows a germline mismatch at one end, possibly a read error. J is TRBJ2-5 and V is TRBV7-7; 8 bases match TRBD1. Per the germline V gene, CDR1 is SSHAT and CDR2 is FNYEAQ (reference sequence). The length of the CDR3 is 13 residues. The CDR3 loop is CASSSDRDETQYF. The CDR3 nucleotides are TGTGCTAGCAGCTCGGACAGGGATGAGACCCAGTACTTC. Supplemented by reference TRBV7-7 and TRBJ2-5, the full variable domain reads GAGVSQSPRYKVTKRGQDVTLRCDPISSHATLYWYQQALGQGPEFLTYFNYEAQPDKSGLPSDRFSAERPEGSISTLTIQRTEQRDSAMYRCASSSDRDETQYFGPGTRLLVL.

V is TRBV6-1 and J is TRBJ1-2, with D maybe TRBD1 (5 bases). V lost 10 bases, J lost 2 bases, and 14 bases lay in between. This CDR3 has 13 residues. Germline V gene lookup returns CDR1 MNHNS and CDR2 SASEGT. The CDR3: CATRKTANYGYTF. The CDR3 nucleotides read TGTGCCACCAGGAAGACAGCAAACTATGGCTACACCTTC.

This rearrangement joins TRBV4-3 to TRBJ2-7; maybe TRBD1 (6 bases). The CDR3 contains 13 residues. Germline loops: CDR1 LGHNA, CDR2 YSLEER. V lost 4 bases and J 7 bases, leaving 14 bases between the germline ends. CDR3 coding DNA: TGCGCCAGCAGCCGTACACAGGGAAGGGAGCAGTACTTC. Translation: CASSRTQGREQYF.